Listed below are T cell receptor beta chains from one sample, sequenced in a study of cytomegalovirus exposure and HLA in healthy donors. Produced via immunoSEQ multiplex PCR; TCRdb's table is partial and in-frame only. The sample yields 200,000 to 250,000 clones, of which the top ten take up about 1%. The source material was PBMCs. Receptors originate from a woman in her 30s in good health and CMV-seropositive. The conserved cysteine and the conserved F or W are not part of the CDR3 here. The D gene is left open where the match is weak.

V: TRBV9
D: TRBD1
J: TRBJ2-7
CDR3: ASSATGAPSYEQY

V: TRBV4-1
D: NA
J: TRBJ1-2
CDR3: ASSQDKVGGHASYT

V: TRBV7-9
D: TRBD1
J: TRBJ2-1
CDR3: ASSSKPGQGDDEQF

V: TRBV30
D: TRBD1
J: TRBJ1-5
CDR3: AWSIATGGQPQH

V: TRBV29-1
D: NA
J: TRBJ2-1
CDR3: SATRRRINEQF

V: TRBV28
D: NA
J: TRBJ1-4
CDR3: ASSFSFLTGDEKLF

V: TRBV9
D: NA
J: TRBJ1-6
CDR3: ASSAYLAGKNSPLH

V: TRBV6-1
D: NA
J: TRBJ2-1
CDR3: ASSESGTPPYNEQF

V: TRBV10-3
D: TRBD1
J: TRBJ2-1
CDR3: AIRRQGPNGNEQF

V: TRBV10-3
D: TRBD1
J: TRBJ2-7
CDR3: AISLSGQGSREQY

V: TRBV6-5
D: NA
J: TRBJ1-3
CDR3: ASRGLNGNTIY

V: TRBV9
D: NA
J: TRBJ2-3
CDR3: ASSVVEDTQY

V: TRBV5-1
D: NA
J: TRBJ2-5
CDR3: ASSFGGGETQY

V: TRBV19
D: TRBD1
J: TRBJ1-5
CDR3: AGGQSHSNQPQH

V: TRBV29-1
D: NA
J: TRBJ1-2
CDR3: SVEHLEGGGVHRYT

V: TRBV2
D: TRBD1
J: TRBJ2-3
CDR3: ASSGTAPGGGTDTQY